The T cell receptor (beta chain) described here comes from a study of shared clonotypes between healthy human individuals. Study details: CD4 naive and memory got three plates each, CD8 naive two, CD8 memory one.

Of note for this clone: Its target is not known.

Sequencing used immunoSEQ multiplex PCR; TCRdb keeps in-frame clones, though not all of them. Here the sample spans about 2 million clones, about 95% being singletons. The CDR3 runs 15 residues. J lost 7 bases, V lost 0 bases, and 7 bases had no gene match. Germline V CDR1 and CDR2: SGHAT, FQNNGV. Overall study findings and caveats: Naive subsets generally exceeded memory subsets in estimated richness. An effect of sequencing depth on clonotype sharing among donors was expected.

As defined, naive CD8 cells were CD45RO-negative and positively selected for CCR7, with terminally differentiated effector memory CD45RA+ cells excluded. This chain connects TRBV11-2 to TRBJ2-7, with 9 bases lining up with TRBD2. This receptor was obtained from a man between 18 and 35 years old in good health. Sequenced: naive CD8+ T cells sorted from blood. The CDR3 DNA sequence: TGTGCCAGCAGCTTAGAGGCGGGAGGGCTCTGGGAGCAGTACTTC. This encodes CASSLEAGGLWEQYF. Full variable domain (missing parts from reference TRBV11-2 and TRBJ2-7): EAGVAQSPRYKIIEKRQSVAFWCNPISGHATLYWYQQILGQGPKLLIQFQNNGVVDDSQLPKDRFSAERLKGVDSTLKIQPAKLEDSAVYLCASSLEAGGLWEQYFGPGTRLTVT.